Described below is a single TCR beta chain sequence and its context. Its antigen is undetermined. The entry originates in a study of vaccination and CD4 T cells after COVID-19. Study at large: Cells were stimulated with overlapping spike peptide pools from SARS-CoV-2, HCoV-NL63, HCoV-OC43 and HCoV-229E. Culture controls were given either a CEFX pool, an HIV-1 Nef pool, or no peptide.

The Oncomine TCR Beta short-read assay sequenced DNA from cultured CD4+ T cells. Extraction of genomic DNA was performed on cultured CD4+ T cells. TCRdb re-analysed the PCR reads in MiXCR, keeping a single row per CDR3 protein. Here the sample spans about 20,000 distinct CDR3 sequences, roughly 50% being singletons. CDR3 size: 12 residues. Trimming took off 1 base at V and 5 bases at J, with 5 bases between the two ends. As for treatment: approximately nine-day PBMC culture with coronavirus spike peptide pools or control peptides (ViraFEST assay). Study-level points and caveats: In convalescent patients, 304 of 307 vaccine-specific clones were mono-reactive for SARS-CoV-2 spike.

The sequencing sample was made of CD4+ T cells from blood, cultured in vitro. The rearrangement links TRBV12-3 or TRBV12-4 to TRBJ1-2; D unresolved. The TCR was taken from a human donor who had recovered from COVID-19. The CDR3: CASSLDKYGYTF. CDR3 coding DNA: TGTGCCAGCAGTTTAGACAAGTATGGCTACACCTTC.